The rows below give T cell receptor beta chains drawn from one sample of a study of blood T cell repertoires in COVID-19. Assay: immunoSEQ multiplex PCR; the TCRdb copy retains only in-frame clones and omits some. The sample contains about 110,000 clones, approximately 82% of which appear only once. Sequenced: peripheral blood. Every receptor here comes from a woman at least 80 years old with acute or convalescent COVID-19. CDR3s include the opening cysteine and the closing phenylalanine or tryptophan. Fields, in order: D gene, J gene, V gene, clone size, CDR3 protein, CDR3 DNA. A D gene is named only where the DNA matches it firmly. Clone size appears in some rows only: once, few, many, or a class for an expanded clone.

>.|TRBJ2-3|TRBV10-2|.
CASSERQWQADTQYF
TGCGCCAGCAGTGAAAGACAGTGGCAAGCAGATACGCAGTATTTT
>TRBD1|TRBJ2-7|TRBV5-5|.
CASSLGRDRGSYEQYF
TGTGCCAGCAGCCTAGGGAGGGACAGGGGATCCTACGAGCAGTACTTC
>TRBD1|TRBJ2-5|TRBV27|.
CASSSGQGKGETQYF
TGTGCCAGCAGTTCCGGACAGGGGAAGGGAGAGACCCAGTACTTC
>.|TRBJ1-1|TRBV6-6|few
CASSYSGAEAFF
TGTGCCAGCAGTTACTCGGGAGCTGAAGCTTTCTTT
>TRBD1|TRBJ2-5|TRBV10-3|.
CAISDNRGQETQYF
TGTGCCATCAGTGACAACAGGGGCCAAGAGACCCAGTACTTC
>.|TRBJ2-2|TRBV2|.
CASTTSNGELFF
TGTGCCAGCACCACAAGTAACGGGGAGCTGTTTTTT
>.|TRBJ1-5|TRBV6-5|.
CASSYTGLGNQPQHF
TGTGCCAGCAGTTACACAGGGTTAGGCAATCAGCCCCAGCATTTT
>TRBD1|TRBJ1-1|TRBV11-2|few
CASSLGDRNTEAFF
TGTGCCAGCAGCTTAGGGGACAGGAACACTGAAGCTTTCTTT
>.|TRBJ2-2|TRBV6-5|.
CASSYRGTNTGELFF
TGTGCCAGCAGTTACAGGGGAACGAACACCGGGGAGCTGTTTTTT
>TRBD2|TRBJ2-6|TRBV6-2/TRBV6-3|.
CASSYSLAGARSGANVLTF
TGTGCCAGCAGTTATTCGCTAGCGGGAGCAAGGTCTGGGGCCAACGTCCTGACTTTC
>TRBD2|TRBJ2-7|TRBV3-1/TRBV3-2|.
CASSQDIGGRTSGEQYF
TGTGCCAGCAGCCAAGATATTGGCGGGAGGACGTCAGGAGAGCAGTACTTC
>TRBD1|TRBJ2-2|TRBV6-6|.
CASTRTGGSGELFF
TGTGCCAGCACCCGGACAGGGGGGTCCGGGGAGCTGTTTTTT
>.|TRBJ1-3|TRBV28|once
CASSLWDSTGNTIYF
TGTGCCAGCAGTTTATGGGACTCGACCGGAAACACCATATATTTT
>TRBD2|TRBJ2-7|TRBV5-5|.
CASSLVAGVYEQYF
TGTGCCAGCAGCTTGGTAGCGGGAGTGTACGAGCAGTACTTC
>.|TRBJ2-3|TRBV27|few
CASSPLSTDTQYF
TGTGCCAGCAGTCCTCTTAGCACAGATACGCAGTATTTT
>TRBD1|TRBJ1-2|TRBV11-2|.
CASSFLTGAYGYTF
TGTGCCAGCAGCTTCTTGACAGGGGCCTATGGCTACACCTTC
>TRBD1|TRBJ2-4|TRBV2|.
CASSARTGENTKNIQYF
TGTGCCAGCAGTGCCAGGACAGGGGAGAATACCAAAAACATTCAGTACTTC
>.|TRBJ2-2|TRBV5-1|.
CASSLAVNTGELFF
TGCGCCAGCAGCTTGGCCGTAAACACCGGGGAGCTGTTTTTT
>TRBD2|TRBJ2-1|TRBV5-8|.
CASSRGLAAYNEQFF
TGTGCCAGCAGCCGCGGACTAGCGGCATACAATGAGCAGTTCTTC
>TRBD2|TRBJ2-3|TRBV3-1/TRBV3-2|.
CASSQDGGSGRRNTQYF
TGTGCCAGCAGCCAAGATGGGGGTAGCGGGAGGCGAAATACGCAGTATTTT
>.|TRBJ2-3|TRBV11-2|.
CASSSTLRAGSTDTQYF
TGTGCCAGCAGCTCCACCCTTCGGGCGGGAAGCACAGATACGCAGTATTTT
>TRBD1|TRBJ2-1|TRBV7-2|.
CASSYTGTGSYNEQFF
TGTGCCAGCAGCTACACCGGGACAGGTTCCTACAATGAGCAGTTCTTC
>.|TRBJ2-4|TRBV12-3/TRBV12-4|few
CASSLGLHQYF
TGTGCCAGCAGTTTAGGGCTCCATCAGTACTTC
>TRBD1|TRBJ2-1|TRBV10-3|.
CAISPGTDNEQFF
TGTGCCATCTCCCCCGGGACAGACAATGAGCAGTTCTTC
>.|TRBJ2-6|TRBV18|.
CASSPGPSSGANVLTF
TGTGCCAGCTCACCAGGTCCCAGCTCTGGGGCCAACGTCCTGACTTTC
>.|TRBJ2-5|TRBV5-4|.
CASSQQETQYF
TGTGCCAGCAGCCAGCAAGAGACCCAGTACTTC
>.|TRBJ2-5|TRBV24-1|.
CATSDPDKYQETQYF
TGTGCCACCAGTGATCCGGACAAGTACCAAGAGACCCAGTACTTC
>TRBD1|TRBJ2-7|TRBV5-1|.
CASSLSGTGGAEQYF
TGCGCCAGCAGCCTGTCCGGGACAGGGGGGGCCGAGCAGTACTTC
>.|TRBJ2-7|TRBV7-8|.
CASSPRGGGLKAYEQYF
TGTGCCAGCAGCCCGAGGGGGGGTGGACTCAAGGCATACGAGCAGTACTTC
>.|TRBJ1-5|TRBV5-6|many
CASSLAASSQPQHF
TGTGCCAGCAGCTTGGCCGCGAGTTCTCAGCCCCAGCATTTT
>TRBD1|TRBJ1-5|TRBV2|.
CASRENPTGYRHF
TGTGCCAGCAGGGAAAACCCGACAGGGTATCGGCATTTT
>.|TRBJ2-1|TRBV18|.
CASSPTRYEQFF
TGTGCCAGCTCACCTACCAGATATGAGCAGTTCTTC
>.|TRBJ2-7|TRBV7-9|.
CASSTAGSSYEQYF
TGTGCCAGCAGCACAGCTGGGAGCTCCTACGAGCAGTACTTC
>.|TRBJ1-1|TRBV5-1|.
CASSLEGGTEAFF
TGCGCCAGCAGCTTGGAAGGAGGCACTGAAGCTTTCTTT
>.|TRBJ1-1|TRBV4-3|.
CASSQDTDTEAFF
TGCGCCAGCAGCCAAGATACGGACACTGAAGCTTTCTTT
>.|TRBJ1-2|TRBV29-1|few
CSVEGLSTDYGYTF
TGCAGCGTTGAAGGGTTGAGCACAGACTATGGCTACACCTTC
>TRBD1|TRBJ2-3|TRBV11-2|once
CASSSGGTGEPGDTQYF
TGTGCCAGCAGTTCCGGGGGGACAGGGGAGCCGGGGGATACGCAGTATTTT
>.|TRBJ2-6|TRBV5-1|.
CASSLAGAGANVLTF
TGCGCCAGCAGCTTGGCGGGAGCTGGGGCCAACGTCCTGACTTTC
>.|TRBJ1-2|TRBV5-1|.
CASSPRAGEGAYGYTF
TGCGCCAGCAGCCCCCGAGCAGGGGAGGGAGCCTATGGCTACACCTTC
>TRBD2|TRBJ2-1|TRBV2|.
CASRAGAGIF
TGTGCCAGCAGAGCGGGAGCCGGGATCTTC
>TRBD1|TRBJ2-1|TRBV6-5|.
CASARQGAANEQFF
TGTGCCAGCGCAAGACAGGGGGCGGCTAATGAGCAGTTCTTC
>.|TRBJ2-5|TRBV29-1|.
CSAGTPQETQYF
TGCAGCGCCGGGACACCCCAAGAGACCCAGTACTTC
>TRBD1|TRBJ1-4|TRBV7-8|.
CASSSGAGGPNEKLFF
TGTGCCAGCAGCTCGGGGGCAGGGGGCCCTAATGAAAAACTGTTTTTT
>.|TRBJ2-3|TRBV9|.
CASSVDPEDTQYF
TGTGCCAGCAGCGTAGATCCAGAAGATACGCAGTATTTT
>TRBD1|TRBJ1-4|TRBV24-1|once
CATSATTGGNEKLFF
TGTGCCACCAGTGCCACGACAGGGGGTAATGAAAAACTGTTTTTT
>.|TRBJ2-7|TRBV6-2/TRBV6-3|few
CASSYSFGVSYEQYF
TGTGCCAGCAGTTACTCATTCGGGGTCTCCTACGAGCAGTACTTC
>.|TRBJ1-2|TRBV2|.
CASRSEANYGYTF
TGTGCCAGCAGATCGGAGGCTAACTATGGCTACACCTTC
>.|TRBJ2-2|TRBV5-1|once
CASSLDSPNTGELFF
TGCGCCAGCAGCTTGGACAGTCCGAACACCGGGGAGCTGTTTTTT
>.|TRBJ1-1|TRBV28|.
CASSSWSRVLPEAFF
TGTGCCAGCAGTTCTTGGAGCAGGGTTCTCCCTGAAGCTTTCTTT
>TRBD1|TRBJ1-1|TRBV25-1|.
CASSGRTGAMNTEAFF
TGTGCCAGCAGTGGGAGGACAGGGGCCATGAACACTGAAGCTTTCTTT
>.|TRBJ2-6|TRBV19|.
CASIGTSGANVLTF
TGTGCCAGTATCGGGACTTCTGGGGCCAACGTCCTGACTTTC
>.|TRBJ1-2|TRBV19|.
CASSRLYGYTF
TGTGCCAGTAGTCGCCTATATGGCTACACCTTC
>TRBD2|TRBJ2-1|TRBV28|.
CASSLGGTVSEQFF
TGTGCCAGCAGTTTGGGAGGGACTGTAAGTGAGCAGTTCTTC
>TRBD1|TRBJ2-7|TRBV10-3|.
CAIGTGANEQYF
TGTGCCATCGGAACAGGGGCGAACGAGCAGTACTTC